This TCR beta chain was profiled in a study of metastatic and nonmetastatic thyroid tumors (dated by TCRdb to the early 2020s). With regard to the full study: Repertoires from peripheral blood and from tumor or nodule tissue samples of malignant and benign thyroid patients were compared.

This clone was counted a few times. Its antigen specificity is not known. Base qualities were left out, and no much larger clone turns up one base away. Before undergoing thyroid surgery, none of the patients had been given any kind of treatment. Using T-cell receptor beta sequencing, the study looked back at clinical samples from patients collected from 2012 to 2018. Overall study outcomes, separate from this receptor: In both blood and tumor samples, malignant tumors were reported to have significantly higher TCR beta diversity than benign nodules.

V sheds 0 bases and J sheds 0 bases, leaving 11 bases between their ends. Via the germline V gene, CDR1 is LGHNT and CDR2 FRNRAP. Measured from the cysteine to the phenylalanine, the CDR3 is 17 residues long. Left in the record is the CDR3 DNA by itself, 51 bases read in frame from the first base. Libraries were prepared through PCR. The sequencer was an Illumina HiSeq 4000. The TCR beta-chain CDR3 region of each patient was profiled by high-throughput sequencing. Per the source publication's procedure: CDR3 differences across clinicopathological groups were used to build a classifier for discriminating distant-metastatic papillary thyroid cancer patients. The Shannon index was used to measure repertoire diversity, and the Morisita-Horn index was used to measure how similar tumor and blood repertoires were. TCRdb applied fastp at Q25 and MiXCR to the public reads, then kept only in-frame beta chains. The V and J calls and clone size are TCRdb's, not the authors'. The sample includes approximately 38,000 clones, with about 26% observed a single time. Of the sample, 11% is held by the ten largest clones.

The rearrangement combines TRBV12-5 with TRBJ2-2, with the D gene not confidently named. The clonotype comes from a male donor with papillary thyroid cancer or a benign thyroid nodule (not recorded which). Some clones in this sample may be carry-over from other donors' samples. Sample: blood. The nucleotide sequence reads as follows: TGTGCTAGTGGTTTGGTACCCACATCAGCGAACACCGGGGAGCTGTTTTTT. This sequence encodes CASGLVPTSANTGELFF.